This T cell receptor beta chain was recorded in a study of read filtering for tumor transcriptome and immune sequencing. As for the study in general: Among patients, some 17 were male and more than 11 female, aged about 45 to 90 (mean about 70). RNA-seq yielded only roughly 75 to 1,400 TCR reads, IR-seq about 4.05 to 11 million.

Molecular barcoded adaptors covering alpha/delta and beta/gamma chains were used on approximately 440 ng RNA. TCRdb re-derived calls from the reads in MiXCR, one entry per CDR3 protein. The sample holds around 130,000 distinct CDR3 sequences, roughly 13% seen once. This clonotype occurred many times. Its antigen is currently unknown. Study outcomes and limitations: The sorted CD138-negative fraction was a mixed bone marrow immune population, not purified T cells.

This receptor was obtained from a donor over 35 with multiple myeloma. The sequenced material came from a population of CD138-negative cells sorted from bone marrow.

This CDR3 is CSARDRAAGEFF. The CDR3, as DNA: TGCAGTGCTAGAGATCGGGCTGCGGGTGAGTTCTTC. The genes are TRBV20-1 and TRBJ2-1; D perhaps matches TRBD2 (5 bases). CDR1 and CDR2 (germline): DFQATT, SNEGSKA (reference sequence). Between the trimmed V and J ends, which lost 0 bases and 14 bases, there was a span of 14 bases. CDR3 length: 12 residues.